This T cell receptor beta chain was recovered during a study of cytomegalovirus exposure and HLA in healthy donors. The donors gave bone marrow, and they were healthy. PCR involved 60 Vbeta and 13 Jbeta primers. TCRdb's copy holds only in-frame clones and misses some; the assay was immunoSEQ multiplex PCR. This sample's table reports about 25,000 clones. The sample taken for sequencing was PBMCs. This TCR came from a male donor in good health and CMV-seropositive.

CDR3 coding DNA: TGTGCCAGCAGCTTAGGGACTATGACTGAGCAGTTCTTC. The encoded protein is CASSLGTMTEQFF. The genes are TRBV7-6 and TRBJ2-1; a weak D match, TRBD2 (6 bases). Germline CDR1 is SGHVS and CDR2 is FNYEAQ. With 1 base removed from V and 9 bases from J, the gap between germline ends came to 10 bases. This CDR3 region has 13 residues.